These 21 T cell receptor beta chains were sequenced from one sample in a study of OX40 agonist ivuxolimab in advanced cancers. Measured with immunoSEQ multiplex PCR; TCRdb has only the in-frame clones, and not every one. The sample carries about 70,000 clones, around nine tenths recorded once. Sequenced here: CD4+ or CD8+ T cells sorted from blood, sampled in a trial of the OX40 agonist ivuxolimab. Every receptor here comes from an adult with an advanced solid tumor such as melanoma, head and neck, liver or kidney cancer.

The chain links TRBV4-2 to TRBJ2-7, with 9 bases identical to TRBD2. Germline V gene lookup returns CDR1 LGHNA and CDR2 YNFKEQ. V was clipped by 0 bases and J by 3 bases; unmatched bases: 0. The length of the CDR3 is 14 residues. The CDR3 reads CASSQEAGGYEQYF. The CDR3 nucleotides are TGTGCCAGCAGCCAAGAAGCGGGAGGCTACGAGCAGTACTTC.

The genes are TRBV7-9 and TRBJ2-7; 7 positions match TRBD2. V trimming: 5 bases; J trimming: 6 bases; junction bases outside the gene matches: 16. Germline loops: CDR1 SEHNR, CDR2 FQNEAQ (reference sequence). CDR3 length: 16 residues. The CDR3 loop reads CASSQVAGGSRLEQYF. DNA for the CDR3: TGTGCCAGCAGCCAAGTCGCTGGCGGGAGCCGCCTCGAGCAGTACTTC.

The J gene is TRBJ1-1, the V gene TRBV25-1; D uncertain. In germline, CDR1 is MGHDK, CDR2 SYGVNS. V lost 8 bases, J lost 0 bases, and 4 bases lay in between. This CDR3 comprises 11 residues. The CDR3 reads CASQLNTEAFF. In DNA, the CDR3 is TGTGCCAGCCAGTTGAACACTGAAGCTTTCTTT. Filled out from reference TRBV25-1 and TRBJ1-1, the complete variable domain reads EADIYQTPRYLVIGTGKKITLECSQTMGHDKMYWYQQDPGMELHLIHYSYGVNSTEKGDLSSESTVSRIRTEHFPLTLESARPSHTSQYLCASQLNTEAFFGQGTRLTVV.

The CDR3 sequence is CASSRDRGGLYEQYF. As DNA, the CDR3 is TGCGCCAGCAGCAGGGACAGGGGGGGACTCTACGAGCAGTACTTC. This sequence joins TRBV5-1 and TRBJ2-7, with TRBD1 matching 11 bases. CDR3 length equals 15 residues. Unmatched junction bases numbered 6, after V lost 4 bases and J lost 3 bases. Germline V gene data show CDR1 as SGHRS and CDR2 as YFSETQ.

The rearrangement uses TRBV30 and TRBJ1-2, with a tentative D call TRBD1 (5 bases). V lost 0 bases and J 7 bases, leaving 9 bases between the germline ends. This CDR3 comprises 12 residues. The germline V gene encodes CDR1 GTSNPN and CDR2 SVGIG (reference sequence). The CDR3 reads CAWSVGGTGYTF. CDR3 nucleotide sequence: TGTGCCTGGAGTGTGGGGGGGACTGGCTACACCTTC.

The CDR3 DNA follows: TGTGCCAGCAGCTTACGGACAGGTTATTACGAGCAGTACTTC. Translating gives CASSLRTGYYEQYF. The chain employs TRBV7-8 and TRBJ2-7; 7 nucleotides agree with TRBD1. This CDR3 has 14 amino acids. From germline, CDR1 is SGHVS and CDR2 FQNEAQ. V lost 2 bases and J lost 4; bases outside the gene matches: 5.

This chain joins TRBV29-1 and TRBJ1-2; no clear D gene. The germline V gene has CDR1 SQVTM and CDR2 ANQGSEA. This CDR3 has 12 residues. V was clipped by 1 base and J by 8 bases, with 11 bases between them. The CDR3 nucleotides are TGCAGCGTTGAAGGGGGAGGTCTCGGCTACACCTTC. This translates into CSVEGGGLGYTF.

The chain is built from TRBV4-1 and TRBJ2-2, with D tentatively TRBD1 (6 bases). V was shortened by 8 bases and J by 4 bases, with 17 bases between the two germline ends. Germline loops: CDR1 MGHRA, CDR2 YSYEKL. The CDR3 totals 15 residues. CDR3 sequence: CASGSHRAGTGELFF. CDR3 nucleotide sequence: TGCGCCAGCGGATCCCACAGGGCCGGCACCGGGGAGCTGTTTTTT.

This clone was seen once. The CDR3 DNA reads TGTGCCAGCAGCTATCAGGACTTCAATGAGCAGTTCTTC. This gives the protein CASSYQDFNEQFF. The chain couples TRBV7-2 to TRBJ2-1, with TRBD2 as a possible D gene (5 bases). This CDR3 contains 13 residues. Per the germline V gene, CDR1 is SGHTA and CDR2 is FQGNSA. Trimming took off 4 bases at V and 6 bases at J, with 10 bases between the two ends.

The rearrangement uses TRBV5-6 and TRBJ1-4; TRBD1 matches 9 bases. The junction had 11 bases not matched to a gene; V was cut back by 4 bases and J by 7 bases. The CDR3 has 16 amino acids. Germline V gene lookup returns CDR1 SGHDT and CDR2 YYEEEE. The CDR3 nucleotides read TGTGCCAGCAGCCGACGGGACAGGGTGCCCTCTGAAAAACTGTTTTTT. Translation gives CASSRRDRVPSEKLFF.

The J gene is TRBJ2-7, the V gene TRBV7-8; 13 bases map to TRBD2. CDR3 length equals 16 residues. From germline, CDR1 is SGHVS and CDR2 FQNEAQ. After removal of 1 base from V and 3 bases from J, the junction contained 3 bases not matched to a gene. DNA for the CDR3: TGTGCCAGCAGCTTAGGGGGACTAGCGGGACACTACGAGCAGTACTTC. This codes for CASSLGGLAGHYEQYF.

The V call is TRBV6-4, the J call TRBJ1-5; tentatively, D is TRBD1 (5 bases). Trimming shortened V by 2 bases and J by 7 bases, and 12 bases separated the two germline ends. Germline CDR1 MRHNA, CDR2 SNTAGT. This CDR3 spans 14 amino acids. The CDR3 here is CASSDRAGSQPQHF. The DNA of the CDR3 is TGTGCCAGCAGTGACAGGGCAGGGTCACAGCCCCAGCATTTT.

The chain has TRBV29-1 and TRBJ2-1, with 13 positions matching TRBD2. The CDR3 covers 17 residues. J gave up 2 bases and V 4 bases, and 8 bases lay outside the gene matches. Germline V gene data show CDR1 as SQVTM and CDR2 as ANQGSEA. DNA of the CDR3: TGCAGCGTTGGAGGACTAGCGGGAGAGGAGGCCTACAATGAGCAGTTCTTC. Translating it yields CSVGGLAGEEAYNEQFF.

This clone was detected only once. The chain has TRBV9 and TRBJ2-7; 11 bases agree with TRBD2. The CDR3 length is 18 residues. CDR1 SGDLS and CDR2 YYNGEE come from the germline V gene. The junction had 12 bases not matched to a gene; V was cut back by 0 bases and J by 4 bases. The DNA for the CDR3 is TGTGCCAGCAGCGTAGATTCTAGCGGGAGGCCCACCGCATACGAGCAGTACTTC. Translated: CASSVDSSGRPTAYEQYF.

The chain's CDR3 is CASSERVGTGQEKLFF. CDR3 bases: TGTGCCAGCAGTGAAAGGGTAGGGACAGGCCAAGAAAAACTGTTTTTT. V gene TRBV6-1 combines with J gene TRBJ1-4; 8 bases match TRBD1. V dropped 2 bases and J dropped 8; count of bases not matched to a gene: 10. The CDR3 totals 16 residues. The germline CDR1 and CDR2 sequences are MNHNS and SASEGT.

The V and J genes are TRBV25-1 and TRBJ2-5; D is unclear. With 1 base removed from V and 1 base from J, the gap between germline ends came to 7 bases. Germline lookup yields CDR1 MGHDK and CDR2 SYGVNS. The CDR3 has 14 amino acids. The CDR3 protein is CASSEFKAQETQYF. CDR3 sequence (DNA): TGTGCCAGCAGTGAATTTAAAGCCCAAGAGACCCAGTACTTC.

V gene TRBV6-6 combines with J gene TRBJ2-7, with D perhaps being TRBD1 or TRBD2 (5 bases each). CDR1 is MNHNY, CDR2 SVGAGI, per germline (reference sequence). This CDR3 contains 13 residues. V was shortened by 2 bases and J by 3 bases, with 8 bases between the two germline ends. The CDR3 nucleotides are TGTGCCAGCAGTTACGTGGGACGCTACGAGCAGTACTTC. Amino acids: CASSYVGRYEQYF.

The CDR3 sequence is CASSPSSYLAGPLNEQFF. CDR3 sequence (DNA): TGTGCCAGCAGCCCTTCATCTTATCTAGCGGGTCCCCTAAATGAGCAGTTCTTC. The chain links TRBV11-3 to TRBJ2-1, with TRBD2 matching 8 bases. Germline CDR1 and CDR2: SGHNT and YENEEA. The V and J ends lost 5 bases and 7 bases, in that order; junction bases with no gene match: 19. This CDR3 is built from 18 residues.

V is TRBV13 and J is TRBJ2-7, with D hard to call. Trimming took 0 bases from V and 2 from J, leaving 5 bases between them. CDR1 is PRHDT, CDR2 FYEKMQ, per germline (reference sequence). The CDR3 extends over 13 amino acids. This chain's CDR3 is CASSLGIPYEQYF. CDR3 bases: TGTGCCAGCAGCTTAGGCATCCCCTACGAGCAGTACTTC.

This clone was seen only once. The rearrangement uses TRBV9 and TRBJ2-5; the D gene is possibly TRBD2 (6 bases). The CDR3 has 17 residues. The germline V and J ends were trimmed by 3 bases and 5 bases, with 23 bases remaining between them. Per the germline V gene, CDR1 is SGDLS and CDR2 is YYNGEE. The chain's CDR3 is CASSAHGGGSAPETQYF. CDR3 coding DNA: TGTGCCAGCAGCGCCCATGGTGGGGGGAGCGCACCGGAGACCCAGTACTTC.

This chain uses TRBV5-6 with TRBJ1-5; D ambiguous. Germline-derived CDR1 and CDR2 are SGHDT and YYEEEE. V was trimmed by 3 bases and J by 0 bases, leaving 13 bases between them. The CDR3 sequence is 16 residues long. CDR3 DNA sequence: TGTGCCAGCAGCTCATGGGGAAGGTATAGCAATCAGCCCCAGCATTTT. Amino acid sequence: CASSSWGRYSNQPQHF.